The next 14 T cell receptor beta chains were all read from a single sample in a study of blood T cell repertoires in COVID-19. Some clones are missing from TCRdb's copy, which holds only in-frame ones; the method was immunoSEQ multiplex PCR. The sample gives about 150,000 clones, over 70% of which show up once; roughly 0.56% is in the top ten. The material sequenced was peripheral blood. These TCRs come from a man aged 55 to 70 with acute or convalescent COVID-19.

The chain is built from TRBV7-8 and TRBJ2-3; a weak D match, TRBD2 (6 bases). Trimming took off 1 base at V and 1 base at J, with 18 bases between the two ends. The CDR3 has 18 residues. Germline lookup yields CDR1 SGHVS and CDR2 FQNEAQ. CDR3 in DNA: TGTGCCAGCAGCTTAGGGCTAGCGATTGACTGGGGCACAGATACGCAGTATTTT. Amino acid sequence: CASSLGLAIDWGTDTQYF.

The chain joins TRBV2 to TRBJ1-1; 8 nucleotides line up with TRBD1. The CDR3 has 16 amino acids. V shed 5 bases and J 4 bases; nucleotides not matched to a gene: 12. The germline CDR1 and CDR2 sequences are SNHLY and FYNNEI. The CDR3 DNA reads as TGTGCCAGCAGTATAGGACAGGGACGCTTAAGCACTGAAGCTTTCTTT. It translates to CASSIGQGRLSTEAFF.

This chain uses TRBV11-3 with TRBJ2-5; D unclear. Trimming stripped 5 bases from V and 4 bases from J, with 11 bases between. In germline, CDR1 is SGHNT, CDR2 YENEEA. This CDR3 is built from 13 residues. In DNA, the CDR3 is TGTGCCAGCAGCCTAACTAATGGAGAGACCCAGTACTTC. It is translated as CASSLTNGETQYF.

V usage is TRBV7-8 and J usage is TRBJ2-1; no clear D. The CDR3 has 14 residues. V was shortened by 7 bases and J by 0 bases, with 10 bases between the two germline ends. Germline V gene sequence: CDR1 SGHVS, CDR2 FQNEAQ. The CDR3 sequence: CASTYLSSYNEQFF. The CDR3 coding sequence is TGTGCCAGCACCTACCTCTCCTCCTACAATGAGCAGTTCTTC.

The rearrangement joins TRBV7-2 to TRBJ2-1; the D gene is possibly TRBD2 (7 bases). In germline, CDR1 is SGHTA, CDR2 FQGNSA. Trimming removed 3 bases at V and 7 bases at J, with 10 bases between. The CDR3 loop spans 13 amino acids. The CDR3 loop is CASSFGGRNEQFF. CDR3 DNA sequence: TGTGCCAGCAGCTTCGGGGGGCGGAATGAGCAGTTCTTC.

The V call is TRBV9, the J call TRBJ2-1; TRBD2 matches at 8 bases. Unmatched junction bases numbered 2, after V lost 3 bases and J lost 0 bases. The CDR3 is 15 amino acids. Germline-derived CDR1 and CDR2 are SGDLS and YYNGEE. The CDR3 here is CASSASGGSYNEQFF. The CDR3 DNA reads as TGTGCCAGCAGCGCAAGCGGGGGCTCCTACAATGAGCAGTTCTTC.

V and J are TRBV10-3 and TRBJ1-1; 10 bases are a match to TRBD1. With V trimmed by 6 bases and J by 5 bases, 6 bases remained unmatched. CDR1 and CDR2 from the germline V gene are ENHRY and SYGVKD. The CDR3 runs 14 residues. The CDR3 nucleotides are TGTGCCATCAGGGGACAGGGGAGGGATACTGAAGCTTTCTTT. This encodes CAIRGQGRDTEAFF.

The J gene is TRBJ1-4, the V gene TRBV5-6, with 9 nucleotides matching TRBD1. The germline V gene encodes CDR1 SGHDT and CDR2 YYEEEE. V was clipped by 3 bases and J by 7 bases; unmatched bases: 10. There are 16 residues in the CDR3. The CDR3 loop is CASSSTGGWGSEKLFF. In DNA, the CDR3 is TGTGCCAGCAGCTCCACAGGGGGCTGGGGGAGTGAAAAACTGTTTTTT.

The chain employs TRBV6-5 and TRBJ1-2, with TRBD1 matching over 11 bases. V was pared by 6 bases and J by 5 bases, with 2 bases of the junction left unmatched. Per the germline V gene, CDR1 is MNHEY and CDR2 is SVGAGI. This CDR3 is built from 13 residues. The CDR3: CASRGTGGYGYTF. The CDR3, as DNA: TGTGCCAGCAGGGGGACAGGGGGTTATGGCTACACCTTC.

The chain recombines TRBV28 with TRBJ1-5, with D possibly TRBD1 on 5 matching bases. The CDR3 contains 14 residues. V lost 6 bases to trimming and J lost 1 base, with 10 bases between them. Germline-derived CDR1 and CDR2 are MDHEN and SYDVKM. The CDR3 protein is CASRLGGSNQPQHF. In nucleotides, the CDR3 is TGTGCCAGCAGACTCGGGGGAAGCAATCAGCCCCAGCATTTT.

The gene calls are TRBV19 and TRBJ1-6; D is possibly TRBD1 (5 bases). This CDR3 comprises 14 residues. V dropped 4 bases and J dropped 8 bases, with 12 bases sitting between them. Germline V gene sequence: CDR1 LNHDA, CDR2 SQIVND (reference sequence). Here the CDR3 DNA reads TGTGCCAGTAGTAAGGTTGCGGGGGATTCACCCCTCCACTTT. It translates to CASSKVAGDSPLHF.

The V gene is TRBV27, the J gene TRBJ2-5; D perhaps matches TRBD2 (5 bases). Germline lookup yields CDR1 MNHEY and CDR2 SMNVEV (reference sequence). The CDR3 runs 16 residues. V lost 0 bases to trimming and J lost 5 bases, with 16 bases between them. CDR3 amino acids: CASSLSSGPRGETQYF. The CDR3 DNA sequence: TGTGCCAGCAGTTTATCTTCAGGACCGCGAGGGGAGACCCAGTACTTC.

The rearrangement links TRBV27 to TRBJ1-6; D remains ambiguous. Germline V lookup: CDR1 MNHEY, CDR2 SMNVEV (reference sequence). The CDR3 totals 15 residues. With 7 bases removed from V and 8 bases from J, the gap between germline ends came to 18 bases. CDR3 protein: CASKFSPYTDSPLHF. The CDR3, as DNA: TGTGCCAGCAAGTTTAGCCCTTATACGGATTCACCCCTCCACTTT.

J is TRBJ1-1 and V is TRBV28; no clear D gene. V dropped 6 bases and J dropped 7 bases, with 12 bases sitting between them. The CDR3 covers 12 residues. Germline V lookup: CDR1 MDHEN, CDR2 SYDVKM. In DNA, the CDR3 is TGTGCCAGCAGCCGGCAGGCGTATGAAGCTTTCTTT. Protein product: CASSRQAYEAFF.